This T cell receptor (beta chain) derives from a study of blood T cell repertoires in COVID-19. V dropped 4 bases and J dropped 0; count of bases not matched to a gene: 6. Germline V gives CDR1 SGDLS, CDR2 YYNGEE. The CDR3 covers 15 residues. In the original analysis: By means of reference gene primer amplification, nucleated cell counts were estimated. Using immunoSEQ multiplex PCR, the repertoire was profiled, and TCRdb retains in-frame clones only, with some absent. That table is the source of V, J and clone size, and D and trimming were worked out from the DNA. The sample lists 130,000 to 150,000 clones; around 91% were seen once.

This clonotype was obtained from a woman aged 55-69 years with active COVID-19. The sample comprised peripheral blood. This sequence joins TRBV9 and TRBJ2-7; 8 bases align to TRBD1. The CDR3 DNA reads as TGTGCCAGCAGCTCCCGGACAGGGAGCTCCTACGAGCAGTACTTC. Amino acids: CASSSRTGSSYEQYF.